The 18 T cell receptor beta chains presented below share a single source sample, sequenced in a study of OX40 agonist ivuxolimab in advanced cancers. Here immunoSEQ multiplex PCR was the method, and the copy in TCRdb shows in-frame clones only, minus some. Of around 82,000 clones in the sample, approximately 88% were seen once. The sequenced sample was CD4+ or CD8+ T cells sorted from blood, obtained in a trial of the OX40 agonist ivuxolimab. The origin of the receptors is an adult with an advanced solid tumor such as melanoma, head and neck, liver or kidney cancer.

CDR3 residues: CASSLRIGQFF. DNA of the CDR3: TGTGCCAGCAGCTTACGGATAGGGCAGTTCTTC. The chain recombines TRBV11-2 with TRBJ2-1; no definite D call. Trimming cost V 2 bases and J 12 bases, with 8 bases left between them. Germline V gene sequence: CDR1 SGHAT, CDR2 FQNNGV. This CDR3 is 11 amino acids long.

This chain links TRBV30 with TRBJ2-1; D uncertain. CDR1 and CDR2 (germline): GTSNPN, SVGIG (reference sequence). The germline V and J ends were trimmed by 0 bases and 5 bases, with 5 bases remaining between them. The CDR3 totals 12 residues. In DNA form, the CDR3 reads TGTGCCTGGAGTGTACAACACAATGAGCAGTTCTTC. Protein: CAWSVQHNEQFF.

The chain links TRBV27 to TRBJ2-1; D gene unclear. The germline V gene encodes CDR1 MNHEY and CDR2 SMNVEV (reference sequence). This CDR3 region has 14 residues. Trimming shortened V by 2 bases and J by 4 bases, and 9 bases separated the two germline ends. For the CDR3, the DNA is TGTGCCAGCAGTTTACTAACAACATACAATGAGCAGTTCTTC. Protein product: CASSLLTTYNEQFF.

The genes are TRBV27 and TRBJ1-5; 9 bases map to TRBD1. CDR3 length: 14 residues. CDR1 and CDR2 (germline): MNHEY, SMNVEV (reference sequence). J gave up 9 bases and V 6 bases, and 9 bases lay outside the gene matches. CDR3 nucleotides: TGTGCCAGCAGCCGGACAGGGGCCGACGGGCCCCAGCATTTT. As protein: CASSRTGADGPQHF.

The chain recombines TRBV5-1 with TRBJ2-2; D call uncertain. CDR1 SGHRS and CDR2 YFSETQ come from the germline V gene. The CDR3 sequence is 14 residues long. V lost 5 bases and J 7 bases, leaving 15 bases between the germline ends. The CDR3 DNA is TGCGCCAGCAGTTCACCCCTGGGAAACGGGGAGCTGTTTTTT. Translated: CASSSPLGNGELFF.

This clone was observed a single time. The chain carries TRBV27 and TRBJ2-1; the D is unclear. The CDR3 is 14 amino acids. CDR1 is MNHEY, CDR2 SMNVEV, per germline (reference sequence). V was clipped by 3 bases and J by 5 bases, with 11 bases between them. Here the CDR3 reads CASSLAVLDNEQFF. The DNA for the CDR3 is TGTGCCAGCAGTTTGGCGGTTTTGGACAATGAGCAGTTCTTC.

The chain employs TRBV19 and TRBJ2-7, with TRBD1 matching over 9 bases. V was pared by 3 bases and J by 3 bases, with 12 bases of the junction left unmatched. The CDR3 covers 17 residues. Germline V gene data show CDR1 as LNHDA and CDR2 as SQIVND (reference sequence). In DNA, the CDR3 is TGTGCCAGTAGTATGCGGGGTAAACAGGGGGCAGGCTACGAGCAGTACTTC. Translation gives CASSMRGKQGAGYEQYF.

This chain joins TRBV5-1 and TRBJ1-1, with D perhaps matching TRBD1 (5 bases). The CDR3 length is 16 residues. CDR1 is SGHRS, CDR2 YFSETQ, per germline. Trimming shortened V by 4 bases and J by 0 bases, and 16 bases separated the two germline ends. The CDR3 bases are TGCGCCAGCAGCCAGACAGTTCCAGTCTTGAACACTGAAGCTTTCTTT. The encoded protein is CASSQTVPVLNTEAFF.

Only one count was recorded for this clone. This chain uses TRBV10-3 with TRBJ1-5; D not resolved. Trimming left V 0 bases short and J 8 bases short, with 5 bases between. Germline V CDR1 and CDR2: ENHRY, SYGVKD. The CDR3 is made up of 12 amino acids. In DNA, the CDR3 is TGTGCCATCAGTGAGTCCGGGGAGCCCCAGCATTTT. Its protein is CAISESGEPQHF.

The rearrangement joins TRBV6-6 to TRBJ2-2, with TRBD2 identical over 7 bases. CDR3 length: 15 residues. CDR1 is MNHNY, CDR2 SVGAGI, per germline (reference sequence). V trimming: 2 bases; J trimming: 4 bases; junction bases outside the gene matches: 4. The CDR3 is CASSYGAGFTGELFF. The DNA of the CDR3 is TGTGCCAGCAGTTACGGAGCGGGGTTCACCGGGGAGCTGTTTTTT.

V and J are TRBV6-5 and TRBJ1-2; 8 bases are a match to TRBD1. In germline, CDR1 is MNHEY, CDR2 SVGAGI. The V and J ends lost 4 bases and 8 bases, in that order; junction bases with no gene match: 6. The CDR3 sequence is 13 residues long. CDR3 in DNA: TGTGCCAGCAGTTTGACAGGGGCCGACGGCTACACCTTC. Translating it yields CASSLTGADGYTF.

The genes are TRBV5-1 and TRBJ2-3; tentative D call: TRBD2 (6 bases). The CDR3 sequence is 13 residues long. V gave up 2 bases and J gave up 5 bases, with 9 bases separating them. Germline V lookup: CDR1 SGHRS, CDR2 YFSETQ. For the CDR3, the DNA is TGCGCCAGCAGCTTTAACGGGGGAGATACGCAGTATTTT. Protein product: CASSFNGGDTQYF.

The chain uses TRBV27 and TRBJ1-1, with a possible D match to TRBD1 (5 bases). Germline CDR1 and CDR2: MNHEY and SMNVEV (reference sequence). This CDR3 spans 11 amino acids. V shed 8 bases and J shed 1 base, with 5 bases lying between them. Here the CDR3 DNA reads TGTGCCAGCGGACAGAACACTGAAGCTTTCTTT. Its protein product is CASGQNTEAFF.

The genes are TRBV27 and TRBJ1-5; 11 bases map to TRBD1. CDR1 is MNHEY, CDR2 SMNVEV, per germline (reference sequence). This CDR3 spans 14 amino acids. The J segment lost 5 bases and the V segment lost 4 bases, leaving 1 base of the junction unmatched. CDR3 coding DNA: TGTGCCAGCAGTTGGACAGGGGGCGATCAGCCCCAGCATTTT. It specifies CASSWTGGDQPQHF.

The gene calls are TRBV5-1 and TRBJ2-5; 12 positions match TRBD1. The J call is in doubt because the DNA end fits TRBJ2-7 better. The CDR3 loop spans 16 amino acids. The germline V gene encodes CDR1 SGHRS and CDR2 YFSETQ. CDR3: CASSPRDRGLRYEQYF. CDR3 coding DNA: TGCGCCAGCAGCCCACGGGACAGGGGGCTGAGGTACGAGCAGTACTTC.

The CDR3 protein is CATSGQINEKLFF. The CDR3, as DNA: TGTGCCACATCAGGACAGATTAATGAAAAACTGTTTTTT. The rearrangement uses TRBV27 and TRBJ1-4; D may be TRBD1 (6 bases). The CDR3 runs 13 residues. The ends were cut back, 10 bases at V and 4 bases at J, with 13 bases in the middle. From germline, CDR1 is MNHEY and CDR2 SMNVEV (reference sequence).

The chain joins TRBV29-1 to TRBJ1-3; 9 bases fit TRBD1. Looked up from germline, CDR1 is SQVTM and CDR2 is ANQGSEA. V lost 4 bases, J lost 4 bases, and 5 bases stayed unmatched. CDR3 length equals 14 residues. CDR3 nucleotide sequence: TGCAGCGTTGTGAGGACAGGGGACGGAAACACCATATATTTT. It codes for CSVVRTGDGNTIYF.

The chain is built from TRBV18 and TRBJ2-7, with 9 bases aligning to TRBD2. The ends lost 3 bases at V and 3 bases at J; junction bases unmatched: 9. Germline V gene sequence: CDR1 KGHSH, CDR2 LQKENI. The CDR3 has 16 amino acids. In DNA form, the CDR3 reads TGTGCCAGCTCACCTCAGGCGGGACTAGCTTTCTACGAGCAGTACTTC. It is translated as CASSPQAGLAFYEQYF.